This TCR beta chain comes out of a study of identical twins. Study-wide results and caveats: Weaker excess twin sharing was observed in beta out-of-frame sequences. Out-of-frame alpha sequences common to twins were enriched for low generation probability.

This clonotype occurred a few times. What it binds is not known. No donor was unhealthy or non-Caucasian. A universal primer binding site was introduced by template switching. The final cDNA contained unique molecular identifiers. TCRdb fed the 5' RACE reads into MiXCR, producing one record per CDR3 protein. The sample yields approximately 260,000 distinct CDR3 sequences, about an eighth seen once. Germline assignment: CDR1 SEHNR and CDR2 FQNEAQ (reference sequence). V was pared by 7 bases and J by 0 bases, with 10 bases between. This CDR3 is 15 amino acids long. The specimen sequenced was memory (CD45RO+) T cells sorted from blood. This rearrangement joins TRBV7-9 to TRBJ2-6; D possibly corresponds to TRBD1 (5 bases). The TCR originated in a woman under 30 in good health. This chain's CDR3 is CASTQGTSGANVLTF. CDR3 sequence (DNA): TGTGCCAGCACGCAGGGTACCTCTGGGGCCAACGTCCTGACTTTC.